These T cell receptor beta chains were read from a single sample in a study of molecular identifiers for immune sequencing clone quantification. TCRdb itself ran the PCR reads through MiXCR, one entry per CDR3 protein. Here the sample spans about 67,000 distinct CDR3 sequences, about 17% being singletons. Sequenced input: naive CD8+ T cells from blood, with Jurkat cell RNA spiked in. The receptors originated from a human donor in good health. Some libraries in this study had Jurkat cell RNA spiked in. Both conserved end residues are part of each CDR3. The D gene is left open where the match is weak. Clone size appears in some rows only: once, few, many, or a class for an expanded clone.

j_call d_call clone_size v_call cdr3_nt cdr3_aa
TRBJ2-7 . many TRBV4-1 TGCGCCAGCAGCCACAGAATGAGCCAGGGATACGAGCAGTACTTC CASSHRMSQGYEQYF
TRBJ2-3 TRBD1 many TRBV7-3 TGTGCCAGCAGCTTAAAAGCCAGGGGGATGGCGGATACGCAGTATTTT CASSLKARGMADTQYF
TRBJ1-6 . many TRBV6-1 TGTGCCAGCAGTTCAGGGTCTGGGGCCTATAATTCACCCCTCCACTTT CASSSGSGAYNSPLHF
TRBJ2-1 . many TRBV30 TGTGCCTGGAGTAGGGGAGGCGAGCAGTTCTTC CAWSRGGEQFF
TRBJ2-3 . many TRBV14 TGTGCCAGCAGCCAAACAGCCACAGATACGCAGTATTTT CASSQTATDTQYF
TRBJ2-7 . many TRBV7-9 TGTGCCAGCAGCGCCCGGGACGACGGAATCTACGAGCAGTACTTC CASSARDDGIYEQYF
TRBJ1-4 . many TRBV12-3/TRBV12-4 TGTGCCAGCAGTTTTTGGTCCCCTACAGGGTTGGAACTGTTTTTT CASSFWSPTGLELFF
TRBJ2-7 . many TRBV4-2 TGTGCCAGCAGCCAAGAGGGGGGCCGATCTCTTCCCTCCTACGAGCAGTACTTC CASSQEGGRSLPSYEQYF
TRBJ2-7 TRBD2 . TRBV20-1 TGCAGTGCTCGTCCCCGGTCTAGCGGGAGTAGTGAGCAGTGCTTC CSARPRSSGSSEQCF
TRBJ2-7 TRBD2 many TRBV7-6 TGTGCCAGCAGCTTATGGCAAGCGGGAGGGTACGAGCAGTACTTC CASSLWQAGGYEQYF
TRBJ2-7 . many TRBV20-1 TGCAGTGCTAGGCCGCGGGACCGCTCCTACGAGCAGTACTTC CSARPRDRSYEQYF
TRBJ2-1 . many TRBV7-9 TGTGCCAGCAGCTTATACGTGGGGTCCTACAATGAGCAGTTCTTC CASSLYVGSYNEQFF
TRBJ1-2 TRBD1 many TRBV12-3/TRBV12-4 TGTGCCAGCAGTCCCACAGGGGTCTATGGCTACACCTTC CASSPTGVYGYTF
TRBJ1-5 TRBD1 . TRBV19 TGTGCCAGTAGCGCTTCACAGGGGAATCAGCCCCAGCATTTT CASSASQGNQPQHF
TRBJ2-7 TRBD1 many TRBV11-3 TGTGCCAGCAGCACCGGGACAGGGGACTACGAGCAGTACTTC CASSTGTGDYEQYF
TRBJ1-5 TRBD1 many TRBV7-9 TGTGCCAGCAGCCCACAGGGGGCCGGTGCTCAGCCCCAGCATTTT CASSPQGAGAQPQHF
TRBJ2-1 TRBD2 many TRBV4-1 TGCGCCAGCAGCCAACTGACTAGCGGGAGAAATATTGAGCAGTTCTTC CASSQLTSGRNIEQFF
TRBJ2-7 TRBD1 many TRBV27 TGTGCCAGCAGTTCCTCGACAGGGGGGTACGAGCAGTACTTC CASSSSTGGYEQYF
TRBJ1-1 . many TRBV9 TGTGCCAGCAGCGAAGGGGGAGGTACTGAAGCTTTCTTT CASSEGGGTEAFF
TRBJ2-7 . many TRBV7-9 TGTGCCAGCAGCCCGAACTCCTACGAGCAGTACTTC CASSPNSYEQYF
TRBJ2-1 . many TRBV7-8 TGTGCCAGCAGGCCCTCGGGCGGCGGCTCCTACAATGAGCAGTTCTTC CASRPSGGGSYNEQFF
TRBJ2-2 . . TRBV29-1 TGCAGCGTTGTAAAACAGAACACCGGGGAGCTGTCTTTT CSVVKQNTGELSF
TRBJ2-7 . many TRBV28 TGTGCCAGCAGTTCCTCGCGAGGGGGTTCCGCCTACGAGCAGTACTTC CASSSSRGGSAYEQYF
TRBJ1-1 . . TRBV7-9 TGTGCCAGCACCCCGCGGTCCAGGGTCGACACTGAAGCTTTCTTT CASTPRSRVDTEAFF
TRBJ2-7 . few TRBV5-4 TGTGCCAGCAGCCCCCCTGTCGGCGGCGAGCAGTACTTC CASSPPVGGEQYF
TRBJ2-7 . many TRBV29-1 TGCAGCGTTGGGCCGGGCCCTTATTACGAGCAGTACTTC CSVGPGPYYEQYF
TRBJ2-1 TRBD2 few TRBV6-5 TGTGCCACCGCGAATTATCTACCGGGACTAGCGGGCAGCAATGAGCAGTTCTTC CATANYLPGLAGSNEQFF
TRBJ2-1 . few TRBV13 TGTGCCAGCAGTCAGACTTCGGCTGAGCAGTTCTTC CASSQTSAEQFF
TRBJ2-1 TRBD1 few TRBV7-9 TGTGCCAGCAGCTCGACAGGGGCTAACAATGAGCAGTTCTTC CASSSTGANNEQFF
TRBJ2-2 TRBD1 many TRBV24-1 TGTGCCACCAATGGACAGGGGCCCGGGGAGCTGTTTTTT CATNGQGPGELFF
TRBJ2-4 TRBD2 many TRBV6-7 TGTGCCAGCAGTTACCCCGGGGGGACCCTCCACATTCAGTACTTC CASSYPGGTLHIQYF
TRBJ1-6 . many TRBV7-6 TGTGCCAGCAGCTTAGACCCCAATTCACCCCTCCACTTT CASSLDPNSPLHF
TRBJ2-4 . many TRBV27 TGTGCCAGCAGCGAGTGGATACCCTCCAAAAACATTCAGTACTTC CASSEWIPSKNIQYF
TRBJ2-7 . . TRBV2 TGTGCCAGCAGTGGAAGTAGGACAGTGAGAACCTACGAGCAGTACTTC CASSGSRTVRTYEQYF
TRBJ2-7 . many TRBV13 TGTGCCAGCAGCTTAAGGGGAGGGGGAGGCGCGGGGTACGAGCAGTACTTC CASSLRGGGGAGYEQYF
TRBJ1-2 . many TRBV30 TGTGCCTGGAGTGTACAACCGGAACAGGTCATCGCCTTC CAWSVQPEQVIAF
TRBJ2-7 . . TRBV28 TGTGCCAGCCACCGGGGACACCTTTACGAGCAGTACTTC CASHRGHLYEQYF
TRBJ2-7 . many TRBV20-1 TGCAGTGCTAGCTCCGAGGGAGGTCTCTACGAGCAGTACTTC CSASSEGGLYEQYF
TRBJ1-1 TRBD1 many TRBV27 TGTGCCAGCAGTTTTATAGGGGGCGCTGAAGCTTTCTTT CASSFIGGAEAFF
TRBJ2-6 . . TRBV12-3/TRBV12-4 TGTGCCAGCAGCCCCTGGGGCAGCCCCGGGGCCAACGTCCTGACTTTC CASSPWGSPGANVLTF
TRBJ1-1 . . TRBV11-2 TGTGCCAGCCAAAACATGAACACTGAAGCTTTCTTT CASQNMNTEAFF